This is a list of T cell receptor beta chains from one sample in a study of kidney transplant recipient with SARS-CoV-2 infection. From the reads, TCRdb called clonotypes with MiXCR, one entry per CDR3 protein. Here the sample spans under 300,000 distinct CDR3 sequences, about 28% being singletons. Sequenced here: a blood sample, sampled at baseline and on roughly day 120 from a kidney transplant recipient. These receptors were obtained from a male patient aged 25-45 years who had COVID-19 and was a kidney transplant recipient. Some of the T cells may derive from the graft donor. CDR3s include the opening cysteine and the closing phenylalanine or tryptophan. A D gene is named only where the DNA matches it firmly. A clone size is listed for some rows: how often the clone was seen (once, few, many), or a class if it is expanded.

many	TRBV11-3	TRBJ1-2	-	TGTGCCAGCAGCGGAGGGATCGATCTCGGAAAGACCTATGGCTACACCTTC	CASSGGIDLGKTYGYTF
many	TRBV6-5	TRBJ1-4	-	TGTGCCAGCAGTTTGGGGGATAATGAAAAACTGTTTTTT	CASSLGDNEKLFF
many	TRBV3-1	TRBJ2-5	-	TGTGCCAGCAGCCAAGGTCGTCCCATTTCTTTCTCTGAGACCCAGTACTTC	CASSQGRPISFSETQYF
-	TRBV7-6	TRBJ1-3	-	TGTGCCAGCAGCTTAGACAGGCGCTCTGGAAACACCATATATTTT	CASSLDRRSGNTIYF
many	TRBV6-2/TRBV6-3	TRBJ2-3	TRBD2	TGTGCCAGCAGTTACTCGCCGCCCAGCGGGGGGCCGGCAGATACGCAGTATTTT	CASSYSPPSGGPADTQYF
few	TRBV25-1	TRBJ2-3	-	TGTGCCAGCAGTGAAGCCGGAGACAACACAGATACGCAGTATTTT	CASSEAGDNTDTQYF
-	TRBV18	TRBJ2-5	-	TGTGCCAGCTCAAAACAGGGCGGGAGAGGGCAAGAGACCCAGTACTTC	CASSKQGGRGQETQYF
many	TRBV16	TRBJ1-2	-	TGTGCCAGCAGCGCTTGTTGGGTCGTTAGAAAGACCTATGGCTACACCTTC	CASSACWVVRKTYGYTF
many	TRBV29-1	TRBJ1-1	-	TGCAGCGGGGTGGGGACTGAAGCTTTCTTT	CSGVGTEAFF
many	TRBV19	TRBJ2-2	TRBD2	TGTGCCAGTGGGACTAGCGGGACGATGAACACCGGGGAGCTGTTTTTT	CASGTSGTMNTGELFF
few	TRBV5-6	TRBJ2-5	TRBD2	TGTGCCAGCAGTGAGGGTAGCGGGGCGTACCAAGAGACCCAGTACTTC	CASSEGSGAYQETQYF
many	TRBV9	TRBJ1-2	-	TGTGCCAGCGACGGCCGGTACTCAAGAAAGACCTATGGCTACACCTTC	CASDGRYSRKTYGYTF
-	TRBV6-2/TRBV6-3	TRBJ2-1	-	TGTGCCAGCAGCTTCGGACATTTGAATGAGCAGTTCTTC	CASSFGHLNEQFF
many	TRBV24-1	TRBJ1-2	-	TGTGCCACCAGTTGGAGAGCTAGAACCAGAAAGACCTATGGCTACACCTTC	CATSWRARTRKTYGYTF
many	TRBV6-9	TRBJ1-2	-	TGTGCCAGCAGTGACTGGCTGCCTTACGGAAAGACCTATGGCTACACCTTC	CASSDWLPYGKTYGYTF
few	TRBV27	TRBJ1-1	-	TGTGCCAGCAGTCTCAGGAGCAGCACTGAAGCTTTCTTT	CASSLRSSTEAFF
-	TRBV9	TRBJ1-2	-	TGTGCCAGCCCGATCAGGTACTCAAGAAAGACCTATGGCTACACCTTC	CASPIRYSRKTYGYTF
few	TRBV5-5	TRBJ2-1	TRBD2	TGTGCCAGCAGCTTGGCGGGAGGGTCAGCTGGATTGCAGTTCTTC	CASSLAGGSAGLQFF